This T cell receptor beta chain derives from a study of shared clonotypes between healthy human individuals. Whole-study context: A couple of women and a few men aged 18 to 49 made up the donors. General study results and limits: When naive CD4 clonotypes were compared across a few donors, approximately 5% were shared.

TCRdb's copy holds only in-frame clones and misses some; the assay was immunoSEQ multiplex PCR. The table lists approximately 720,000 clones, under 95% of them singletons. To note about this clone: Its antigen remains unidentified.

The naive CD8 population came from CD45RO-negative cells selected for CCR7, without terminally differentiated effector memory CD45RA+ cells. Everyone who donated was a Caucasian adult who lived in Nashville, Tennessee. The germline V and J ends were trimmed by 2 bases and 2 bases, with 5 bases remaining between them. The CDR3 totals 12 residues. CDR1 SGHRS and CDR2 YFSETQ come from the germline V gene. Sequenced material: naive CD8+ T cells sorted from blood. The chain employs TRBV5-1 and TRBJ2-7, with no clear D. The TCR sequence derives from a man in his thirties or forties in good health. The CDR3 reads CASSLETYEQYF. Written as DNA, the CDR3 is TGCGCCAGCAGCTTAGAAACCTACGAGCAGTACTTC. Supplemented by reference TRBV5-1 and TRBJ2-7, the full variable domain reads KAGVTQTPRYLIKTRGQQVTLSCSPISGHRSVSWYQQTPGQGLQFLFEYFSETQRNKGNFPGRFSGRQFSNSRSEMNVSTLELGDSALYLCASSLETYEQYFGPGTRLTVT.